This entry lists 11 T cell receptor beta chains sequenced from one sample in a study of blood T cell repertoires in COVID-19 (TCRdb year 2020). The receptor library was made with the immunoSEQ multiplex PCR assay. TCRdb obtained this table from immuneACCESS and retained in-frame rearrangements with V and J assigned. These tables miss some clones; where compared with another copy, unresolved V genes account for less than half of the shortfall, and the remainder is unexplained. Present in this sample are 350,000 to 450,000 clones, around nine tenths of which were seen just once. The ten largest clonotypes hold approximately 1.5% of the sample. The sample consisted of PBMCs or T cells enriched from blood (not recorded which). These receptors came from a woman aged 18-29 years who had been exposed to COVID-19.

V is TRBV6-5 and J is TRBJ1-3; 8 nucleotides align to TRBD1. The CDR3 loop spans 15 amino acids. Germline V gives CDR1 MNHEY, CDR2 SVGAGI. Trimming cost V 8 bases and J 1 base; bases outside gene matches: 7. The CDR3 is CASGQDRGSGNTIYF. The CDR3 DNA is TGTGCCAGCGGCCAAGACAGGGGTTCTGGAAACACCATATATTTT.

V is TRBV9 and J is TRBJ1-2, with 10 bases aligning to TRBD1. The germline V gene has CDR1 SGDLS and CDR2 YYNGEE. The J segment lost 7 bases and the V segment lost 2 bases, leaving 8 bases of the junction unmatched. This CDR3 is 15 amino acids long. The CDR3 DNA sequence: TGTGCCAGCAGCGTGCTCGGGACAGGGGTGGCTGGCTACACCTTC. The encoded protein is CASSVLGTGVAGYTF.

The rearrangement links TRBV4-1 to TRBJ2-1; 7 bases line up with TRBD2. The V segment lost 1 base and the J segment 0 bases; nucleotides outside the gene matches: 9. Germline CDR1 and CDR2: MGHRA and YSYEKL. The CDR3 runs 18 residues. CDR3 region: CASSQADLLASSYNEQFF. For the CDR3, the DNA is TGCGCCAGCAGCCAAGCCGACCTACTAGCGAGCTCCTACAATGAGCAGTTCTTC.

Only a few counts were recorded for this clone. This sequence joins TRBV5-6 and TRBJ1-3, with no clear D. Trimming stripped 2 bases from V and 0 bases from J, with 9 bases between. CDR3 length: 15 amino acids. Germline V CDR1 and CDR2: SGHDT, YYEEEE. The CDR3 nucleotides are TGTGCCAGCAGCTTACCGTGGAGCTCTGGAAACACCATATATTTT. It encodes CASSLPWSSGNTIYF.

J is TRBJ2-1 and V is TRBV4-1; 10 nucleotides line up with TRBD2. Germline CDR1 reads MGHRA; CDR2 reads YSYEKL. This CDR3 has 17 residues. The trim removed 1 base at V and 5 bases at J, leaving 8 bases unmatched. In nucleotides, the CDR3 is TGCGCCAGCAGCCAAGTATCACTAGCGGGACATAACAATGAGCAGTTCTTC. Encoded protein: CASSQVSLAGHNNEQFF.

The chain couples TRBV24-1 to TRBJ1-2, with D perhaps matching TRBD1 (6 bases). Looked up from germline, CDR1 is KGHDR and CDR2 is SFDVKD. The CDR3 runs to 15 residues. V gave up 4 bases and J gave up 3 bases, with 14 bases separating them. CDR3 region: CATSDPAGDDYGYTF. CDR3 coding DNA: TGTGCCACCAGTGACCCGGCAGGGGATGACTATGGCTACACCTTC.

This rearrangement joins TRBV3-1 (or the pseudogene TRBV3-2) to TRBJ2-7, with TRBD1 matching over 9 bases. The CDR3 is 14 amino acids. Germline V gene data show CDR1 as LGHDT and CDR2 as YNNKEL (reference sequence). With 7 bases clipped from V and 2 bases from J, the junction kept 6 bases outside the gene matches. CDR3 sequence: CASTSTGGAYEQYF. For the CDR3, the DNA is TGTGCCAGCACCTCGACAGGGGGAGCCTACGAGCAGTACTTC.

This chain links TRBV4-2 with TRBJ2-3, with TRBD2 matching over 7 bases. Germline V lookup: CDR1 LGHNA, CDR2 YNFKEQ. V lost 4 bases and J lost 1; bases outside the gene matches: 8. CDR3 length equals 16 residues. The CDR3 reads CASSPGRTSGTDTQYF. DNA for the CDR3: TGTGCCAGCAGCCCCGGCCGTACTAGCGGCACAGATACGCAGTATTTT.

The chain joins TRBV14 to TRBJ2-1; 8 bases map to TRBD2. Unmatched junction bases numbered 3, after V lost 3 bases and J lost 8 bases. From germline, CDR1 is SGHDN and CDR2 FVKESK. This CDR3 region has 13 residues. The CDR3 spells CASSHPGGYEQFF. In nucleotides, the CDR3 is TGTGCCAGCAGCCACCCGGGGGGGTATGAGCAGTTCTTC.

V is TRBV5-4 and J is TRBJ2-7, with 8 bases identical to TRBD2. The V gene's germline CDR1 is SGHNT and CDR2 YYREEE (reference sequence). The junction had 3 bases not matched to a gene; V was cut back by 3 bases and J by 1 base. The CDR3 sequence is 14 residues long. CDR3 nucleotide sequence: TGTGCCAGCAGCTCAGCGGGAGCTTCCTACGAGCAGTACTTC. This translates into CASSSAGASYEQYF. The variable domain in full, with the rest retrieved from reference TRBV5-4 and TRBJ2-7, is ETGVTQSPTHLIKTRGQQVTLRCSSQSGHNTVSWYQQALGQGPQFIFQYYREEENGRGNFPPRFSGLQFPNYSSELNVNALELDDSALYLCASSSAGASYEQYFGPGTRLTVT.

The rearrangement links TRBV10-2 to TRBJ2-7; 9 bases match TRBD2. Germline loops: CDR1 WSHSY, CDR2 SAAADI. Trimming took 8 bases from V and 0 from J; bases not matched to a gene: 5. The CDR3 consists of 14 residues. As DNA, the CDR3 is TGCGCCAGCCTGGCTAGCGGGGACTCCTACGAGCAGTACTTC. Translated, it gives CASLASGDSYEQYF.